A single sample gave rise to the 27 T cell receptor beta chains below, sequenced in a study of CD8+CD57+ T cells in acquired aplastic anemia. TCR beta VDJ and CDR3 profiles were obtained from a genomic DNA template. TCRdb fed the reads into MiXCR, producing one record per CDR3 protein. The table includes about 160,000 distinct CDR3 sequences, roughly 48% detected once. Whoever was chosen for sequencing had shown CD8+CD57+ cell expansion by flow cytometry. The sample consisted of sorted CD4+, CD8+, or CD8+CD57+ T cells (not recorded which) from PBMCs. These receptors came from a human donor with aplastic anemia.

A remark on this clonotype: Given the absence of the conserved phenylalanine or tryptophan at the CDR3 end, a read error is likely. The chain joins TRBV15 to TRBJ2-1; 10 bases are a match to TRBD1. This CDR3 contains 14 residues. With 3 bases clipped from V and 7 bases from J, the junction kept 3 bases outside the gene matches. The germline V gene has CDR1 LNHNV and CDR2 YYDKDF (reference sequence). The CDR3 region is CATSRDRGSNEQFL. Here the CDR3 DNA reads TGTGCCACCAGCAGGGACAGGGGGTCGAATGAGCAGTTCCTC.

This clonotype occurred many times. The CDR3 sequence: CASSFGLGPYEQYF. The CDR3 coding sequence is TGTGCCAGCAGTTTTGGGCTAGGGCCCTACGAGCAGTACTTC. The chain combines TRBV12-3 or TRBV12-4 with TRBJ2-7; D call uncertain. With 3 bases removed from V and 2 bases from J, the gap between germline ends came to 11 bases. The CDR3 covers 14 residues.

The rearrangement uses TRBV7-8 and TRBJ1-6, with 8 bases that match TRBD1. CDR3 size: 18 residues. The ends lost 5 bases at V and 0 bases at J; junction bases unmatched: 9. The germline V gene has CDR1 SGHVS and CDR2 FQNEAQ. The CDR3 reads CASSKRTGYSSYNSPLHF. In DNA form, the CDR3 reads TGTGCCAGCAGCAAACGGACAGGGTATAGCTCCTATAATTCACCCCTCCACTTT. The full variable domain, rest sourced from reference TRBV7-8 and TRBJ1-6, is GAGVSQSPRYKVAKRGQDVALRCDPISGHVSLFWYQQALGQGPEFLTYFQNEAQLDKSGLPSDRFFAERPEGSVSTLKIQRTQQEDSAVYLCASSKRTGYSSYNSPLHFGNGTRLTVT.

This chain links TRBV11-1 with TRBJ1-6; D is perhaps TRBD1 (5 bases). V lost 1 base, J lost 10 bases, and 14 bases lay in between. The CDR3 extends over 15 amino acids. CDR1 and CDR2 from the germline V gene are SGHAT and FQDESV (reference sequence). CDR3 in DNA: TGTGCCAGCAGCTTAGTTGGGCAGGGAAGGTCACCCCTCCACTTT. It yields the protein CASSLVGQGRSPLHF.

This sequence joins TRBV10-3 and TRBJ1-1, with D possibly TRBD1 on 5 matching bases. This CDR3 is built from 14 residues. Germline CDR1 ENHRY, CDR2 SYGVKD. V lost 0 bases to trimming and J lost 6 bases, with 11 bases between them. CDR3: CAISESLGLAEAFF. DNA for the CDR3: TGTGCCATCAGTGAGTCCCTGGGGCTGGCTGAAGCTTTCTTT.

The chain is built from TRBV13 and TRBJ2-2, with 12 positions matching TRBD2. Trimming took 0 bases from V and 4 from J; bases not matched to a gene: 12. CDR1 is PRHDT, CDR2 FYEKMQ, per germline (reference sequence). The CDR3 extends over 20 amino acids. The CDR3 loop is CASSLGYGLAGRMGTGELFF. The CDR3 bases are TGTGCCAGCAGCTTAGGATACGGACTAGCGGGGAGGATGGGCACCGGGGAGCTGTTTTTT. The variable domain in full, with the rest retrieved from reference TRBV13 and TRBJ2-2, is AAGVIQSPRHLIKEKRETATLKCYPIPRHDTVYWYQQGPGQDPQFLISFYEKMQSDKGSIPDRFSAQQFSDYHSELNMSSLELGDSALYFCASSLGYGLAGRMGTGELFFGEGSRLTVL.

This clonotype was seen repeatedly, ten times or more. The V call is TRBV29-1, the J call TRBJ2-7; D may match TRBD1 or TRBD2 (5 bases each). The CDR3 has 13 residues. The germline gives CDR1 SQVTM, CDR2 ANQGSEA. The V end lost 6 bases, the J end lost 2 bases, and 14 bases lay between the germline ends. CDR3 residues: CSVRGRTAYEQYF. The CDR3 DNA reads TGCAGCGTCCGGGGCCGGACCGCCTACGAGCAGTACTTC.

The chain carries TRBV11-2 and TRBJ2-2; 15 positions match TRBD2. The germline CDR1 and CDR2 sequences are SGHAT and FQNNGV. V shed 6 bases and J 5 bases; nucleotides not matched to a gene: 13. This CDR3 contains 19 residues. The CDR3 spells CASRWDGTSGRSRTGELFF. The CDR3 coding sequence is TGTGCCAGCAGATGGGATGGGACTAGCGGGAGGTCAAGGACCGGGGAGCTGTTTTTT.

Comments on this clonotype: Since a much larger clone is just one base distant, this may be a read error. The V and J genes are TRBV7-2 and TRBJ2-7; 7 bases align to TRBD1. The CDR3 has 13 amino acids. Germline CDR1 and CDR2: SGHTA and FQGNSA. The junction had 3 bases not matched to a gene; V was cut back by 5 bases and J by 2 bases. CDR3 protein: CASSGQAPYEQYF. The CDR3 coding sequence is TGTGCCAGCAGCGGACAGGCCCCCTACGAGCAGTACTTC.

V and J are TRBV6-1 and TRBJ1-5, with TRBD1 identical over 8 bases. Per the germline V gene, CDR1 is MNHNS and CDR2 is SASEGT. This CDR3 comprises 15 residues. J was trimmed by 4 bases and V by 6 bases; bases with no gene match: 8. For the CDR3, the DNA is TGTGCCAGCAGCCGGACAGGGTCTGGAAATCAGCCCCAGCATTTT. This gives the protein CASSRTGSGNQPQHF.

This chain's CDR3 is CATKGVGTEAFF. The DNA of the CDR3 is TGTGCCACTAAGGGAGTCGGCACTGAAGCTTTCTTT. The chain combines TRBV24-1 with TRBJ1-1; D unresolved. Looked up from germline, CDR1 is KGHDR and CDR2 is SFDVKD. The CDR3 has 12 amino acids. Trimming took 10 bases from V and 4 from J, leaving 12 bases between them.

This clonotype was seen repeatedly, ten times or more. V gene TRBV6-2 or TRBV6-3 combines with J gene TRBJ2-3, with D uncertain. The V and J ends lost 6 bases and 6 bases respectively, with 10 bases between them. Germline values: CDR1 MNHEY, CDR2 SVGEGT. The CDR3 covers 12 residues. CDR3 coding DNA: TGTGCCAGCAGAACCCCCAGGGATACGCAGTATTTT. This codes for CASRTPRDTQYF.

With regard to this clonotype: The junction departs from the called germline gene at one end, perhaps through a read error. The CDR3 coding sequence is TGTGCCAGCAGCTTGGCTGGGAACTATGACTACGCCTTC. Its translation: CASSLAGNYDYAF. V usage is TRBV9 and J usage is TRBJ1-2, with D uncertain. This CDR3 has 13 amino acids. Germline loops: CDR1 SGDLS, CDR2 YYNGEE. Variable domain in full (rest from reference TRBV9 and TRBJ1-2): DSGVTQTPKHLITATGQRVTLRCSPRSGDLSVYWYQQSLDQGLQFLIQYYNGEERAKGNILERFSAQQFPDLHSELNLSSLELGDSALYFCASSLAGNYDYAFGSGTRLTVV.

A word on this clonotype: A much larger clone differs from this one at a single base, so this may be a read error. This sequence joins TRBV12-3 or TRBV12-4 and TRBJ2-4; 9 nucleotides match TRBD1. Losses at the gene ends were 7 bases for V and 9 bases for J; bases not matched to a gene: 10. This CDR3 contains 14 residues. CDR3 bases: TGTGCCAGCACCAAGGGGGGACAGGGTACCATTCAGTACTTC. This sequence encodes CASTKGGQGTIQYF.

This clonotype was seen a single time. This chain links TRBV2 with TRBJ1-1; D is uncertain. The germline V gene has CDR1 SNHLY and CDR2 FYNNEI. Trimming pared 1 base from V and 4 bases from J, leaving 10 bases between. This CDR3 is 14 amino acids long. The CDR3 coding sequence is TGTGCCAGCAGTGAAGGATTTGGCACCACTGAAGCTTTCTTT. Protein product: CASSEGFGTTEAFF. The entire variable domain, with the rest obtained from reference TRBV2 and TRBJ1-1, is as follows: EPEVTQTPSHQVTQMGQEVILRCVPISNHLYFYWYRQILGQKVEFLVSFYNNEISEKSEIFDDQFSVERPDGSNFTLKIRSTKLEDSAMYFCASSEGFGTTEAFFGQGTRLTVV.

A few counts support this clonotype. The CDR3 nucleotides are TGTGCCAGTAGATTAGTACAGGTACGAGGCACTGAAGCTTTCTTT. Its translation: CASRLVQVRGTEAFF. The rearrangement links TRBV19 to TRBJ1-1, with TRBD1 as a possible D gene (5 bases). The CDR3 is 15 amino acids. V was cut by 6 bases and J by 4 bases, with 18 bases left in between. CDR1 is LNHDA, CDR2 SQIVND, per germline (reference sequence).

The chain employs TRBV6-1 and TRBJ1-2; 8 positions match TRBD1. Germline V lookup: CDR1 MNHNS, CDR2 SASEGT. There are 12 residues in the CDR3. J lost 12 bases, V lost 6 bases, and 9 bases had no gene match. CDR3 residues: CASSPGQGTNTF. Written as DNA, the CDR3 is TGTGCCAGCAGCCCTGGACAGGGCACGAACACCTTC.

A single count supports this clonotype. The chain carries TRBV19 and TRBJ2-2; D is unresolved. CDR3 length: 11 amino acids. Trimming pared 3 bases from V and 7 bases from J, leaving 3 bases between. From germline, CDR1 is LNHDA and CDR2 SQIVND (reference sequence). Here the CDR3 reads CASSIGGELFF. CDR3 DNA: TGTGCCAGTAGTATTGGCGGGGAGCTGTTTTTT.

The sample holds many counts of this clonotype. The gene calls are TRBV11-2 and TRBJ1-2; tentatively, D is TRBD1 (5 bases). The germline gives CDR1 SGHAT, CDR2 FQNNGV. V was cut by 4 bases and J by 3 bases, with 27 bases left in between. The CDR3 has 19 residues. Written as DNA, the CDR3 is TGTGCCAGCAGCTCTACCGGGTATCCACCGACGGGGGGGGACTATGGCTACACCTTC. It specifies CASSSTGYPPTGGDYGYTF.

V gene TRBV2 combines with J gene TRBJ1-3, with 9 bases aligning to TRBD1. There are 16 residues in the CDR3. Germline values: CDR1 SNHLY, CDR2 FYNNEI. The V and J ends lost 5 bases and 0 bases, in that order; junction bases with no gene match: 5. The CDR3 region has the DNA TGTGCCAGCAGTAGGGACAGGGCCTCCTCTGGAAACACCATATATTTT. This translates into CASSRDRASSGNTIYF.

The chain links TRBV10-1 to TRBJ2-7; TRBD2 matches at 8 bases. Germline lookup yields CDR1 WNHNN and CDR2 SYGVQD (reference sequence). V lost 8 bases and J lost 4; bases outside the gene matches: 7. This CDR3 contains 13 residues. CDR3 bases: TGCGCCAGCGCCCCAGCGGGGGAATACGAGCAGTACTTC. Translated, it gives CASAPAGEYEQYF.

The V gene is TRBV20-1, the J gene TRBJ2-7; D gene unclear. Germline V CDR1 and CDR2: DFQATT, SNEGSKA (reference sequence). The CDR3 consists of 9 residues. The germline V and J ends were trimmed by 3 bases and 5 bases, with 2 bases remaining between them. This CDR3 is CSASHEQYF. The DNA of the CDR3 is TGCAGTGCTAGTCACGAGCAGTACTTC.

The chain couples TRBV29-1 to TRBJ1-1; D is possibly TRBD1 (6 bases). The germline CDR1 and CDR2 sequences are SQVTM and ANQGSEA. The V end was cut by 3 bases, the J end by 0 bases, with 11 bases between. This CDR3 region has 14 residues. In DNA form, the CDR3 reads TGCAGCGTTGACAGGGAGGGGGTGAACACTGAAGCTTTCTTT. It is translated as CSVDREGVNTEAFF.

In DNA form, the CDR3 reads TGTGCCACCAGCAGGACCGGGACTAGCGGGAGAAATACGCAGTATTTT. Protein product: CATSRTGTSGRNTQYF. V usage is TRBV15 and J usage is TRBJ2-3; TRBD2 matches 14 bases. CDR3 length equals 16 residues. Germline-derived CDR1 and CDR2 are LNHNV and YYDKDF (reference sequence). With V trimmed by 3 bases and J by 7 bases, 6 bases remained unmatched.

This clonotype was seen at least ten times. One end of the junction varies from germline; a read error may be responsible. The genes are TRBV15 and TRBJ1-2, with D maybe TRBD1 (6 bases). Germline CDR1 reads LNHNV; CDR2 reads YYDKDF (reference sequence). The CDR3 sequence is 8 residues long. CDR3: CDRSGYTF. The CDR3, as DNA: TGCGACAGGTCCGGCTACACCTTC.

This clonotype has a handful of counts. V gene TRBV29-1 combines with J gene TRBJ1-2; 7 positions match TRBD1. The junction had 2 bases not matched to a gene; V was cut back by 4 bases and J by 6 bases. CDR1 is SQVTM, CDR2 ANQGSEA, per germline. This CDR3 spans 11 amino acids. The CDR3 loop is CSVGQGNGYTF. CDR3 nucleotides: TGCAGCGTTGGACAGGGTAATGGCTACACCTTC. The complete variable domain, with remaining parts taken from reference TRBV29-1 and TRBJ1-2, reads SAVISQKPSRDICQRGTSLTIQCQVDSQVTMMFWYRQQPGQSLTLIATANQGSEATYESGFVIDKFPISRPNLTFSTLTVSNMSPEDSSIYLCSVGQGNGYTFGSGTRLTVV.

This chain uses TRBV27 with TRBJ2-1, with D possibly TRBD1 on 5 matching bases. V dropped 5 bases and J dropped 0 bases, with 14 bases sitting between them. The CDR3 has 16 residues. Germline loops: CDR1 MNHEY, CDR2 SMNVEV (reference sequence). The CDR3 protein is CASSPALGRSYNEQFF. CDR3 coding DNA: TGTGCCAGCAGTCCAGCACTGGGGCGCTCCTACAATGAGCAGTTCTTC.